The T cell receptor beta chain described here comes from a study of cytomegalovirus exposure and HLA in healthy donors (dated by TCRdb to 2015 to 2018). Some background on the complete study: An earlier analysis of roughly 630 of the donors reported more than 250 Gb of sequence data and around 110 million unique TCR beta sequences from 150 million to 200 million T cells. A later analysis re-examined previously published TCR beta repertoires from 610 or so donors and added high-resolution HLA genotyping to investigate patterns of TCR occurrence. On average, about 200,000 unique TCR beta nucleotide sequences were sequenced per donor among several hundred genotyped donors of the cohort, with about 19% of those sequences being non-productive. The study used immunosequencing to profile the T cell repertoires of some 600 subjects and linked those repertoires to cytomegalovirus serostatus. High-throughput TCR immunosequencing, statistical association of individual TCRs with disease status, and machine learning were combined to predict cytomegalovirus infection status. In an earlier analysis of several hundred of the donors, high-throughput TCR beta sequencing was used to judge whether each TCR beta V gene segment behaved as functional or pseudogenic. Besides the first cohort of 666 subjects, a separate validation cohort made up of over a hundred different subjects was used. The study aimed to test whether cataloging public T cell receptors could reveal signatures of past pathogen exposure. Genome-wide SNP genotypes for about 60% of the 666 donors were used in a later genetic analysis, which treated that subset as a discovery cohort. Among the roughly 400 genotyped donors, around 79% belonged to the genetic ancestry cluster associated with self-reported Caucasian donors. The number of typed donors differed by locus: roughly 620-640 for A, B, C, DRB1 and DQB1; 500 to 550 for DQA1; approximately 610 for DPA1; and some 450 for DPB1. HLA typing included class I and class II loci at four-digit resolution. An early release that covered about 600 HLA-typed donors contained approximately 320 gigabases of sequencing data and 70 million to 100 million unique TCR sequences. Roughly five DR-DQ haplotypes were handled as single units for association and clustering because linkage in the cohort was strong. Rather than drawing on any new phenotypic data, the later analysis identified candidate immune exposures from TCR beta sequences and the way those sequences occurred across donors. Donor age, sex, ethnicity and CMV serostatus were compiled together with the repertoire data. Every repertoire in the discovery cohort had been generated on one and the same sequencing platform.

The investigation overall reported the following: The authors suggested that the approach could potentially be generalized to other disease states and immunological phenotypes. The classifier was reported to diagnose cytomegalovirus status with high specificity and sensitivity in both the original and validation cohorts. A later analysis reported that several top co-occurrence clusters appeared linked to parvovirus B19, influenza, CMV and Epstein-Barr virus. A further reported finding was that TCR beta sequences accurately predicted the HLA-A and HLA-B alleles for most subjects in the first cohort. Compared with the approximately 700-donor mean, donors in an Asian-associated ancestry cluster had fewer N-insertions in productive TCRs, according to a later genetic analysis. The earlier analysis of approximately 540 of the donors excluded approximately 17 rarely observed V segments, including chromosome 9 orphons, because counts were too low. Most TCR sequences were observed very rarely across donors, whereas some public TCRs were present in many individuals. In a later analysis, TCR association rates were found to vary across HLA loci, with the most associated TCRs seen for DRB1 alleles and the fewest for HLA-C alleles. Only TCR beta chains were sequenced in this cohort, and the absence of alpha or paired-chain data limited detectable features. Three of the identified cytomegalovirus-associated TCR beta chains were confirmed in vitro to be specific for cytomegalovirus antigens. Immune exposure information for the cohort was limited to CMV serostatus. In a later analysis, around 17,000 TCR beta sequences were associated with specific HLA alleles at a false discovery rate of 0.05. A later analysis found that HLA-associated TCR beta chains were more clonally expanded and had lower generation probabilities than equally common non-associated chains. An earlier analysis of around 540 of the donors showed that most TCR beta V segments appeared in productive rearrangements either about 90% or about 30% of the time, which broadly matched IMGT annotations. Strong co-occurrence of HLA alleles, especially DR and DQ, made assigning TCR associations to individual alleles difficult. Correlated functional status among segregating V segments might be attributable to linkage disequilibrium, but an unknown experimental factor could not be ruled out. Roughly uniform sequencing depth across donors was assumed in presence/absence analyses, although this assumption may not hold. A cluster of highly shared sequence variants was judged likely to represent a technical artifact of the sequencing pipeline. An association between a missense DCLRE1C variant and V-gene and J-gene trimming of TCR beta chains was found in a later genetic analysis and replicated in an independent cohort. Because HLA typing was missing for some donors at each locus, association tests included only the typed subset. The study listed over 150 TCR beta chains as associated with cytomegalovirus. According to a later analysis, most CMV-associated TCR beta chains appeared to be HLA-restricted, and the HLA associations seemed to be driven largely by CMV exposure.

In the case of this clone: Its antigen remains undetermined. Base qualities are missing; no much larger clone stands one base away.

In total, 600 or so healthy bone marrow donors made up the cohort. All cohort members were sampled while nominally healthy, although unrecorded immune exposures were likely present. The donor was CMV seronegative and was included in the group of 352 seronegative cohort members. A peripheral blood sample was provided by each donor, and peripheral blood mononuclear cells were used for TCR beta sequencing. Genomic DNA extraction from the blood cell samples was performed with the Qiagen DNeasy Blood Extraction Kit. The library came from the immunoSEQ multiplex PCR assay. The multiplex PCR relied on a mix of 60 forward primers for TCR Vbeta segments and 13 reverse primers for TCR Jbeta segments. The CDR3 region of rearranged TCR beta genes was amplified from genomic DNA by a multiplex PCR assay. On the Illumina HiSeq System, the amplified TCR beta libraries were sequenced as 87-base-pair reads. On the authors' methods: A later analysis counted around 72 million unique TCR beta chains across the 650 to 700 repertoires, and roughly 10 million of these chains were shared by at least two donors. Raw reads were error-corrected and collapsed into unique sequences with a nearest-neighbor algorithm that merged closely related sequences to remove PCR and sequencing errors. To assign V, D and J gene segments, CDR3 sequences were aligned to IMGT reference sequences. Each retained sequence needed at least a six-nucleotide match to both a V gene segment and a J gene segment. A rearrangement counted as productive if the CDR3 had no stop codons and remained in frame with V and J, and every other rearrangement counted as non-productive. CDR3 was defined by IMGT convention, running from the second conserved V-encoded cysteine to the conserved J-encoded phenylalanine. The earlier analysis of 500 to 750 of the donors excluded any sequence lacking an unambiguous match to a single V gene segment. An earlier analysis of several hundred of the donors called V segments functional above 56.7% productive rearrangements and segregating when the between-donor standard deviation exceeded 5%. A statistical classification framework was built to diagnose cytomegalovirus status from the catalog of TCR beta chain sequences. V and J gene assignment, in a later analysis, came from comparing TCR nucleotide sequences with IMGT/GENE-DB human TR gene sequences. A later analysis assigned CDR3 sequences and most-parsimonious VDJ recombination scenarios with the TCRdist pipeline. A later analysis defined each TCR beta chain by its CDR3 amino acid sequence plus V-gene family, and excluded reads lacking a unique V-gene family. In a later analysis, a few hundred highly shared, low-generation-probability nucleotide sequences were removed to address suspected cross-contamination and a sequencing artifact. In a later analysis, a clonal expansion index was calculated for each public chain from normalized within-repertoire ranks of inferred template counts. In a later analysis, generation probabilities were computed using a VDJ recombination model fitted to out-of-frame rearrangements, and the results were checked against IGoR. Hypergeometric tests were used in a later analysis to score TCR-TCR, TCR-HLA and TCR-CMV co-occurrence, with a repertoire-size bias correction applied to the TCR pairs. False discovery rates were estimated in a later analysis by permuting HLA or CMV assignments 20 times. A later analysis grouped co-occurring TCRs with DBSCAN, adding TCRdist sequence similarity when clustering within HLA-allele-positive subsets. Repertoires with fewer than 30,000 or more than 120,000 public chains were left out of co-occurrence clustering, as were a handful of repertoires with anomalous nucleotide sharing. This immuneACCESS table, as held by TCRdb, lists in-frame sequences with V and J called but not all clones. Of the missing ones, under half trace to an unresolved V gene in checked studies; the others have no known cause. V, J and clone size reflect that table, while D and trimming were determined from the DNA. In all, the sample holds 90,000 to 130,000 clones, and about 73% of those were seen once. The leading ten clones occupy 1% to 1.5% of the sample.

Sequenced sample: PBMCs. This clonotype originated in a woman in her 30s in good health and CMV-seronegative.

In nucleotide form, the sequence is TGTGCCAGCAGTTACTCAAGCAGGAATTCACCCCTCCACTTT. Translated, it reads CASSYSSRNSPLHF. Recombination connected TRBV6-6 to TRBJ1-6; the D gene cannot be resolved reliably. Spanning cysteine to phenylalanine, the CDR3 consists of 14 amino acids. Kept here is only the CDR3 DNA, which spans 42 bases and is read in frame from base 1. CDR1 is given as MNHNY and CDR2 as SVGAGI, both from the germline V gene (reference sequence). V loses 0 bases, J loses 7 bases, and the germline ends lie 7 bases apart.